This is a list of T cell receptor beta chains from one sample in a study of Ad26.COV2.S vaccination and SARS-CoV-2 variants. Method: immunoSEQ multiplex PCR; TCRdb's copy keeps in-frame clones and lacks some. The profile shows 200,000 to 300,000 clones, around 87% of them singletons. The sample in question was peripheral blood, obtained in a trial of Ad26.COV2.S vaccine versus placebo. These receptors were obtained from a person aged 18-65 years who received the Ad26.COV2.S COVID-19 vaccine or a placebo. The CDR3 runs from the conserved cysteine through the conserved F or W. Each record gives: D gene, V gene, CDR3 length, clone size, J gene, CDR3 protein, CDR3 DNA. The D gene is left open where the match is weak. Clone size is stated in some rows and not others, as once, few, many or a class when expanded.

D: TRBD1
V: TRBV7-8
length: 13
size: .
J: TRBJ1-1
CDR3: CASSMGQGDEAFF
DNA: TGTGCCAGCAGCATGGGACAGGGAGATGAAGCTTTCTTT

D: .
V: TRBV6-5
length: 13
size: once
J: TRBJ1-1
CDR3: CASSYDFNTEAFF
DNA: TGTGCCAGCAGTTACGACTTTAACACTGAAGCTTTCTTT

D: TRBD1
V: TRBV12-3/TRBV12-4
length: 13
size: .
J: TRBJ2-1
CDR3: CASSLRGPSEQFF
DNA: TGTGCCAGCAGTTTGAGGGGGCCGAGTGAGCAGTTCTTC

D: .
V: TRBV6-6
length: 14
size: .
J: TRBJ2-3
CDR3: CASRGGAGTDTQYF
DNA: TGTGCCAGCAGGGGGGGAGCGGGTACAGATACGCAGTATTTT

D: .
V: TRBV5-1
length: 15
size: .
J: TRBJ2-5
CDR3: CASSPFTGYEETQYF
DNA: TGCGCCAGCAGCCCATTTACAGGGTATGAAGAGACCCAGTACTTC

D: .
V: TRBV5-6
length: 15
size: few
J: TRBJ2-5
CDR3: CASSLARDYQETQYF
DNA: TGTGCCAGCAGCTTGGCCAGGGACTACCAAGAGACCCAGTACTTC

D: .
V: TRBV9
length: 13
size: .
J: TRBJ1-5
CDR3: CASSVDEYQPQHF
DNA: TGTGCCAGCAGCGTAGATGAGTATCAGCCCCAGCATTTT

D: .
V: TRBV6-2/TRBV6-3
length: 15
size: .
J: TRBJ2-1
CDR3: CASSYRRLVANEQFF
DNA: TGTGCCAGCAGTTACAGGAGACTAGTGGCCAATGAGCAGTTCTTC

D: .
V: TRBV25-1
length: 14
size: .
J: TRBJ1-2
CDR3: CASSEFGARPGYTF
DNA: TGTGCCAGCAGTGAATTCGGGGCGAGGCCTGGCTACACCTTC

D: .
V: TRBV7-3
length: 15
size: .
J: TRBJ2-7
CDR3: CASSLAPGASYEQYF
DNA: TGTGCCAGCAGCTTAGCCCCAGGTGCCTCCTACGAGCAGTACTTC

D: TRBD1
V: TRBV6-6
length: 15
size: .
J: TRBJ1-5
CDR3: CASSKGQGANQPQHF
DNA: TGTGCCAGCAGTAAAGGACAGGGAGCTAATCAGCCCCAGCATTTT